The text below deals with one T cell receptor beta chain. Its matching antigen is unknown. Germline CDR1 and CDR2: MNHEY and SMNVEV (reference sequence). Deletions cut 0 bases from V and 3 bases from J, with 9 bases between. CDR3 length: 15 amino acids. The data belong to a study of graft-versus-host responses after intestinal transplantation. Overall study results and limits: Declines in HvG clones occurring early post-transplant were associated with peak circulating GvH clone levels. High graft-versus-host to host-versus-graft clonal ratios were found in allografts of patients who had graft-donor T cell macrochimerism.

The repertoire was sequenced with immunoSEQ multiplex PCR; TCRdb's copy has only in-frame clones and lacks some. The sample holds more than 65,000 clones, around 92% seen once. Material: unstimulated CD8+ T cells sorted from spleen or lymph node cells, obtained before transplant. The source of this sequence is a human donor who was the organ donor for an intestinal transplant. This rearrangement joins TRBV27 to TRBJ2-1; tentative D call: TRBD1 (5 bases). The CDR3: CASSLSAGRYNEQFF. In DNA, the CDR3 is TGTGCCAGCAGTTTATCGGCAGGGCGCTACAATGAGCAGTTCTTC.